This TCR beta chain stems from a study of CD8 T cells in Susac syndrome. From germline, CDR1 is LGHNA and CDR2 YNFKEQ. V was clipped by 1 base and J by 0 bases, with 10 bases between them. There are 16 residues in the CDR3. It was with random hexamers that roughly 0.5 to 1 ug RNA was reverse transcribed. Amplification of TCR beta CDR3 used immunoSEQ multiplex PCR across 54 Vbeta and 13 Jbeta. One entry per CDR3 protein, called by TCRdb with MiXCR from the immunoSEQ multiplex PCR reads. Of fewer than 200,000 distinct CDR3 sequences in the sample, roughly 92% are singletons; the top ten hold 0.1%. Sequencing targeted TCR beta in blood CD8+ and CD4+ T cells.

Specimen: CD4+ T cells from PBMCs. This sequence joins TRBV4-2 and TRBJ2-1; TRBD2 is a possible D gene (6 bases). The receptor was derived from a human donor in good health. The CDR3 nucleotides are TGTGCCAGCAGCCAAGTTGGGGGGAACTCCTACAATGAGCAGTTCTTC. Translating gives CASSQVGGNSYNEQFF.